These T cell receptor beta chains were read from a single sample in a study of cytomegalovirus exposure and HLA in healthy donors. Assay used: immunoSEQ multiplex PCR; TCRdb lists only in-frame clones, some missing. The sample holds under 150,000 clones, about 75% seen once. Sample: PBMCs. Receptor source: a man between 60 and 70 years old in good health and CMV-seronegative. Both conserved end residues are part of each CDR3. Fields, in order: D gene, J gene, V gene, clone size, CDR3 protein, CDR3 DNA. D genes are given only for firm matches. The listing skips clone size in some rows; elsewhere it reads once, few, many or a size class.

>.|TRBJ1-5|TRBV6-6|.
CASTHSPDSNQPQHF
TGTGCCAGCACCCACTCGCCCGATAGCAATCAGCCCCAGCATTTT
>.|TRBJ2-3|TRBV18|few
CASSEGALEDTQYF
TGTGCCAGCTCCGAAGGGGCGCTAGAGGATACGCAGTATTTT
>.|TRBJ1-1|TRBV20-1|.
CSARDNQEAFF
TGCAGTGCTAGAGATAACCAGGAAGCTTTCTTT
>TRBD1|TRBJ1-2|TRBV19|.
CASTTTGNYGYTF
TGTGCCAGTACCACGACAGGGAACTATGGCTACACCTTC
>TRBD1|TRBJ1-5|TRBV5-1|few
CASSLTGGNQPQHF
TGCGCCAGCAGCTTGACAGGGGGCAATCAGCCCCAGCATTTT
>.|TRBJ2-7|TRBV27|once
CASSLAGKTYEQYF
TGTGCCAGCAGTTTGGCAGGGAAAACCTACGAGCAGTACTTC
>.|TRBJ2-7|TRBV6-5|.
CASSYSRDSYEQYF
TGTGCCAGCAGTTACTCGCGGGACTCCTACGAGCAGTACTTC
>TRBD2|TRBJ2-7|TRBV2|.
CASSEGTTSSYEQYF
TGTGCCAGCAGTGAGGGGACTACCTCTTCCTACGAGCAGTACTTC
>.|TRBJ2-1|TRBV20-1|.
CSASSPDEQFF
TGCAGTGCTAGTAGTCCCGATGAGCAGTTCTTC
>TRBD2|TRBJ2-3|TRBV19|few
CASSILAGGVTDTQYF
TGTGCCAGTAGTATCCTGGCGGGAGGGGTCACAGATACGCAGTATTTT
>.|TRBJ2-5|TRBV18|.
CASSPMTEGTQYF
TGTGCCAGCTCACCAATGACTGAGGGGACCCAGTACTTC
>TRBD1|TRBJ1-2|TRBV7-9|.
CVGTGAANYGYTF
TGTGTCGGGACAGGGGCAGCGAACTATGGCTACACCTTC
>TRBD1|TRBJ2-7|TRBV2|few
CASSGTGRHEQYF
TGTGCCAGCTCCGGGACAGGGAGGCACGAGCAGTACTTC
>TRBD2|TRBJ2-3|TRBV7-2|few
CASSLGTGGDTQYF
TGTGCCAGCAGCTTAGGAACGGGAGGAGATACGCAGTATTTT
>.|TRBJ1-2|TRBV25-1|.
CASLDTTHGYTF
TGTGCCAGCCTCGACACGACACATGGCTACACCTTC
>TRBD1|TRBJ1-6|TRBV9|.
CASSASDRDGSPLHF
TGTGCCAGCAGCGCGAGCGACAGGGACGGTTCACCCCTCCACTTT
>TRBD2|TRBJ2-3|TRBV7-2|.
CASSPRLAGGGDTQYF
TGTGCCAGCAGCCCGCGACTAGCGGGAGGGGGAGATACGCAGTATTTT
>TRBD1|TRBJ1-2|TRBV5-1|.
CASSRGQPVYGYTF
TGCGCCAGCAGCCGGGGACAGCCTGTCTATGGCTACACCTTC
>TRBD1|TRBJ1-2|TRBV6-6|.
CASHRTGDNYGYTF
TGTGCCAGCCATAGGACAGGGGATAACTATGGCTACACCTTC
>.|TRBJ1-2|TRBV19|.
CASSIRDSDYTF
TGTGCCAGTAGTATAAGGGACTCAGACTACACCTTC
>.|TRBJ1-2|TRBV29-1|.
CSGGIRGGYTF
TGCAGCGGGGGCATTCGAGGTGGCTACACCTTC
>TRBD1|TRBJ2-1|TRBV10-3|.
CAISDPHSTGHNEQFF
TGTGCCATCAGTGACCCCCACTCGACAGGGCACAATGAGCAGTTCTTC
>TRBD1|TRBJ1-1|TRBV6-1|few
CASSEPGQGVDTEAFF
TGTGCCAGCAGTGAACCGGGACAGGGAGTAGACACTGAAGCTTTCTTT
>.|TRBJ2-3|TRBV7-9|.
CASSLNLNTQYF
TGTGCCAGCAGCTTAAATTTAAATACGCAGTATTTT
>TRBD2|TRBJ2-3|TRBV30|.
CAWSAGTRTQYF
TGTGCCTGGAGTGCTGGGACTAGAACGCAGTATTTT
>.|TRBJ2-5|TRBV5-1|.
CASSPGLQETQYF
TGCGCCAGCAGCCCGGGACTTCAAGAGACCCAGTACTTC
>TRBD1|TRBJ1-6|TRBV6-1|.
CASSARDRGSPLHF
TGTGCCAGCAGTGCCCGGGACAGGGGTTCACCCCTCCACTTT
>TRBD1|TRBJ2-7|TRBV5-8|few
CASSIPGQGTYEQYF
TGTGCCAGCAGCATTCCGGGACAGGGGACGTACGAGCAGTACTTC
>.|TRBJ1-5|TRBV9|few
CASSSDVLGDQPQHF
TGTGCCAGCAGCTCCGACGTGCTAGGGGATCAGCCCCAGCATTTT
>.|TRBJ1-2|TRBV28|.
CASSSPGVTNYGYTF
TGTGCCAGCAGTTCACCAGGGGTCACCAACTATGGCTACACCTTC
>.|TRBJ1-1|TRBV25-1|once
CASIGVGGNTEAFF
TGTGCCAGCATCGGTGTGGGGGGAAACACTGAAGCTTTCTTT
>TRBD1|TRBJ1-4|TRBV7-2|.
CASSLAGTENEKLFF
TGTGCCAGCAGCTTAGCCGGGACAGAGAATGAAAAACTGTTTTTT
>TRBD1|TRBJ2-7|TRBV5-4|.
CASSSRRDSSYEQYF
TGTGCCAGCAGCTCGAGACGGGACAGCTCCTACGAGCAGTACTTC
>.|TRBJ1-5|TRBV30|.
CAWSVGRNHQPQHF
TGTGCCTGGAGTGTAGGCAGGAATCATCAGCCCCAGCATTTT
>.|TRBJ1-6|TRBV2|few
CASSDGQVVISPLHF
TGTGCCAGCAGTGATGGGCAGGTCGTCATTTCACCCCTCCACTTT